This T cell receptor beta chain was sequenced during a study of early T cells in non-severe SARS-CoV-2 infection. Overall study context: Bulk RNA isolated from unsorted whole blood underwent sequencing; chains were not paired.

Overall study findings and caveats: Matches to VDJdb favored anti-spike CD8 responses and missed private and CD4 specificities.

This CDR3 contains 15 residues. Between the trimmed V and J ends, which lost 6 bases and 4 bases, there was a span of 21 bases. CDR1 is SQVTM and CDR2 is ANQGSEA in the germline V gene. The TCR library protocol was used to attach unique molecular identifiers. These identifiers were attached to individual cDNA molecules. TCRdb re-derived calls from the 5' RACE reads in MiXCR, one entry per CDR3 protein. The sample has some 61,000 distinct CDR3 sequences, around 14% seen once. In regard to this clonotype: Its antigen remains unknown.

This chain connects TRBV29-1 to TRBJ1-2; D may be TRBD1 (5 bases). The specimen was whole blood. The clonotype originates from an adult who was a healthcare worker with PCR-confirmed SARS-CoV-2 infection or an uninfected control (not recorded which). The CDR3 DNA sequence: TGCAGCGTACCCGGGACCCCCCTCGCACTCTATGGCTACACCTTC. Translation gives CSVPGTPLALYGYTF.